This TCR beta chain was captured by sequencing in a study of T cell changes during pregnancy in multiple sclerosis (dated by TCRdb to the late 2010s). At the level of the whole study: Changes in the T cell repertoire over the course of pregnancy were examined in this study in women with multiple sclerosis.

Library generation was performed with the immunoSEQ multiplex PCR assay. TCRdb re-hosts the immuneACCESS table, in-frame sequences only. Its copies lack some clones; in the studies checked, an unresolved V gene accounts for under half of them, and the cause for the rest is not known. In this sample the table shows 30,000 to 45,000 clones, around 90% of which occur a single time. Around 0.45% of the sample is in the top ten clones. CDR1 and CDR2 are read off the germline V gene (reference sequence) as LNHDA and SQIVND. The junction shows trimming of 7 bases on V and 3 bases on J, plus 15 bases between the germline ends. CDR3 length: 15 amino acids, cysteine to phenylalanine. The retained sequence is limited to the CDR3, 45 bases, with the frame set at the first base. As to this clone: The antigen it recognizes is unknown. Base qualities are not at hand, and no much larger clone is one base apart.

Recombination linked TRBV19 to TRBJ2-2, with the D gene too uncertain to name. The sequenced sample was CD4+ T cells from peripheral blood mononuclear cells, obtained in the third trimester of pregnancy. The TCR originated in a female donor with multiple sclerosis, enrolled in a pregnancy study. The CDR3 region: CASMVADTDTGELFF. The DNA sequence is as follows: TGTGCCAGTATGGTTGCGGATACGGACACCGGGGAGCTGTTTTTT.